This entry is about one TCR beta chain. V was clipped by 5 bases and J by 13 bases; unmatched bases: 10. This CDR3 is built from 15 residues. From germline, CDR1 is SGHDT and CDR2 YYEEEE. Sequencing used immunoSEQ multiplex PCR; TCRdb keeps in-frame clones, though not all of them. The data hold some 68,000 clones, with 85% to 95% observed a single time. Sequencing was performed on PBMCs. This TCR derives from a man between 40 and 49 years old with rheumatoid arthritis. The chain is built from TRBV5-6 and TRBJ1-6, with 12 bases fitting TRBD1. CDR3: CASSRDRGQVSPLHF. The CDR3 DNA is TGTGCCAGCAGTCGGGACAGGGGGCAAGTGTCGCCCCTCCACTTT.